The rows below give T cell receptor beta chains drawn from one sample of a study of blood T cell repertoires in COVID-19. Clones were read by immunoSEQ multiplex PCR, and TCRdb kept only the in-frame ones, dropping some. The data contain 400,000 to 450,000 clones, around 91% of them singletons. The sample was peripheral blood. Receptor source: a woman aged 40-49 years with COVID-19, enrolled during active disease. The CDR3 runs from the conserved cysteine through the conserved F or W. A D gene is named only where the DNA matches it firmly. Only some rows state a clone size, as once, few, many or a class for expanded clones.

clone_size	d_call	j_call	v_call	cdr3_nt	cdr3_aa
.	.	TRBJ2-3	TRBV7-2	TGTGCCAGCAGCGCCGGACTGGCGATGGATACGCAGTATTTT	CASSAGLAMDTQYF
.	TRBD1	TRBJ1-1	TRBV19	TGTGCCAGTACTCCAAACAGGGGGCGCCGGAACACTGAAGCTTTCTTT	CASTPNRGRRNTEAFF
.	.	TRBJ1-2	TRBV19	TGTGCCAGTAGTACAACAGTCCTATATGGCTACACCTTC	CASSTTVLYGYTF
.	.	TRBJ1-1	TRBV9	TGTGCCAGCAGCGTAGAAGGCGGCATGAACACTGAAGCTTTCTTT	CASSVEGGMNTEAFF
once	.	TRBJ2-3	TRBV28	TGTGCCAGCACCCGCAGGGCTAGAGATACGCAGTATTTT	CASTRRARDTQYF
.	TRBD2	TRBJ2-3	TRBV4-3	TGCGCCAGCAGCCAAGGCCTAGGACTAGCGGGGGGCACAGATACGCAGTATTTT	CASSQGLGLAGGTDTQYF
.	.	TRBJ1-5	TRBV7-3	TGTGCCAGCAGCTTAAGGGCTCCGGCGGGAAATCAGCCCCAGCATTTT	CASSLRAPAGNQPQHF
.	TRBD1	TRBJ1-6	TRBV15	TGTGCCACCAGCAGAGGAGAGGGGGCCTCCTATAATTCACCCCTCCACTTT	CATSRGEGASYNSPLHF
once	.	TRBJ1-4	TRBV30	TGTGCCTGGAGTGGGGGAGGGAAGGTGGAAAAACTGTTTTTT	CAWSGGGKVEKLFF
.	TRBD1	TRBJ1-5	TRBV10-3	TGTGCCATCAGTGAAGGGACAGGGTTGGATCAGCCCCAGCATTTT	CAISEGTGLDQPQHF
.	TRBD1	TRBJ2-1	TRBV7-2	TGTGCCAGCAGCTCGGCAGGGGGCTCCTACAATGAGCAGTTCTTC	CASSSAGGSYNEQFF
.	.	TRBJ2-5	TRBV5-1	TGCGCCAGCAGCTTGTCAGGGGTCCCAGAGACCCAGTACTTC	CASSLSGVPETQYF
.	.	TRBJ2-7	TRBV9	TGTGCCAGCAGCGTAGCCACAGGGTCCGGCGAGCAGTACTTC	CASSVATGSGEQYF
few	TRBD2	TRBJ2-1	TRBV27	TGTGCCAGCAGTTCCGGGACTAGCGGGAGTCGGAATGAGCAGTTCTTC	CASSSGTSGSRNEQFF
.	TRBD1	TRBJ2-7	TRBV5-5	TGTGCCAGCAGCCGCCCCCGGGACAGGCCCTACGAGCAGTACTTC	CASSRPRDRPYEQYF
once	TRBD1	TRBJ1-3	TRBV7-9	TGTGCCAGCAGCTCCAGGGGGGCTGGAAACACCATATATTTT	CASSSRGAGNTIYF
.	.	TRBJ1-3	TRBV6-2/TRBV6-3	TGTGCCAGCAGATACTCCGACTACGGGACACAAATTCTCTCTGGAAACACCATATATTTT	CASRYSDYGTQILSGNTIYF
few	.	TRBJ1-1	TRBV28	TGTGCCAGCAGTTTATCCCCCTCCGTGAGTGGGAGGACTGAAGCTTTCTTT	CASSLSPSVSGRTEAFF
.	TRBD1	TRBJ1-6	TRBV5-1	TGCGCCAGCAGCTTGGACGGGGCAGGGGGCTCACCCCTCCACTTT	CASSLDGAGGSPLHF
.	TRBD2	TRBJ2-1	TRBV5-4	TGTGCCAGCAGCTTGGGACTAGCGGGGTTCGATGAGCAGTTCTTC	CASSLGLAGFDEQFF
.	.	TRBJ2-7	TRBV7-6	TGTGCCAGCAGCTCCTCCCTGGGGCGTCCCTACGAGCAGTACTTC	CASSSSLGRPYEQYF
.	TRBD1	TRBJ1-2	TRBV27	TGTGCCAGCAGTTTAGACAGGGGGTATGGCTACACCTTC	CASSLDRGYGYTF
.	.	TRBJ1-2	TRBV5-1	TGCGCCAGCAGCTTCAGGGTATGGGGAAACGATGGCTACACCTTC	CASSFRVWGNDGYTF
.	TRBD2	TRBJ2-1	TRBV5-4	TGTGCTACCCAGGGACTAGCGGAAAACGAGCAGTTCTTC	CATQGLAENEQFF
once	.	TRBJ1-1	TRBV15	TGTGCCACCAGCAGCCCCAACCCCGGGACTGAAGCTTTCTTT	CATSSPNPGTEAFF
.	TRBD1	TRBJ1-6	TRBV9	TGTGCCAGCAGCGTGGGACAGGGATATAATTCACCCCTCCACTTT	CASSVGQGYNSPLHF
.	.	TRBJ1-2	TRBV7-9	TGTGCCAGCAGCTTGCGGGGCTATGGCTACACCTTC	CASSLRGYGYTF
.	TRBD1	TRBJ2-4	TRBV6-5	TGTGCCAGCTCACCAGGTCCAGGGGGTCGCGAGTACTTC	CASSPGPGGREYF
.	TRBD2	TRBJ2-7	TRBV28	TGTGCCAGCAGTCGACTAGCGGGAGGGGACGAGCAGTACTTC	CASSRLAGGDEQYF
.	.	TRBJ1-6	TRBV12-5	TGTGCTAGTGGGCGCCAGGGGACCGGGGCACCCCTCCACTTT	CASGRQGTGAPLHF
.	.	TRBJ2-7	TRBV27	TGTGCCAGCAGTTTAAGACTAGACAGTTACGAGCAGTACTTC	CASSLRLDSYEQYF
.	TRBD2	TRBJ2-1	TRBV29-1	TGCAGCGGGGGCCCTCCAGCGGGGGGTCCAGGGAATGAGCAGTTCTTC	CSGGPPAGGPGNEQFF
.	.	TRBJ2-6	TRBV27	TGTGCCAGCAGTTTATCATCCCGCGTCCTGACTTTC	CASSLSSRVLTF
.	TRBD2	TRBJ2-7	TRBV5-6	TGTGCCAGCAGATTCAGAGGAGCGGGGGGATATATCTACGAGCAGTACTTC	CASRFRGAGGYIYEQYF
.	.	TRBJ1-2	TRBV7-9	TGTGCCAGCAGCTTAGAGGGGGGAGTAGCGGGCTATGGCTACACCTTC	CASSLEGGVAGYGYTF
.	.	TRBJ1-2	TRBV19	TGTGCCAGTAGTATGGGTGGACTGCCCTATGGCTACACCTTC	CASSMGGLPYGYTF
few	.	TRBJ2-3	TRBV5-1	TGCGCCAGCAGCTGGGCTGGGTCTACAGATACGCAGTATTTT	CASSWAGSTDTQYF
.	.	TRBJ2-3	TRBV5-1	TGCGCCAGCAGCCCAAGCGGGACAGGATCTACAGATACGCAGTATTTT	CASSPSGTGSTDTQYF
once	.	TRBJ2-1	TRBV29-1	TGCAGCGTTAGAGAGGGCGGCTACAATGAGCAGTTCTTC	CSVREGGYNEQFF
.	TRBD2	TRBJ2-1	TRBV5-6	TGTGCCAGCAGCGTCCTAGCGGTTAGCTCCTACAATGAGCAGTTCTTC	CASSVLAVSSYNEQFF
.	.	TRBJ1-2	TRBV27	TGTGCCAGCAGCCCAGGACAGCCTTCTACTAACTATGGCTACACCTTC	CASSPGQPSTNYGYTF
.	.	TRBJ2-5	TRBV7-9	TGTGCCAGCAGCTTTGCTGGAGGTACGGAGACCCAGTACTTC	CASSFAGGTETQYF
.	TRBD1	TRBJ1-2	TRBV28	TGTGCCAGCAGTCTCCCGGGACAGGGGGCGCGAGGCTATGGCTACACCTTC	CASSLPGQGARGYGYTF
.	TRBD1	TRBJ2-7	TRBV2	TGTGCCAGCAGTGGACAGGGAGTGGGCCCCTACGAGCAGTACTTC	CASSGQGVGPYEQYF
.	TRBD1	TRBJ2-7	TRBV6-5	TGTGCCAGCAGGGGGGACAGGGGACCTGAGCAGTACTTC	CASRGDRGPEQYF
.	TRBD2	TRBJ2-5	TRBV27	TGTGCCAGCAGTTCCGGGACTAGCGGGAGCGAGACCCAGTACTTC	CASSSGTSGSETQYF
.	.	TRBJ1-1	TRBV2	TGTGCCAGCAGAGCAACGAGAACCCCAAACACTGAAGCTTTCTTT	CASRATRTPNTEAFF
.	.	TRBJ1-5	TRBV19	TGTGCCAGTAAATCGCGGGAGTTCAATCAGCCCCAGCATTTT	CASKSREFNQPQHF
.	TRBD1	TRBJ1-2	TRBV29-1	TGCAGCGTTGAGGGGGGACAGGGGGTAAACTATGGCTACACCTTC	CSVEGGQGVNYGYTF